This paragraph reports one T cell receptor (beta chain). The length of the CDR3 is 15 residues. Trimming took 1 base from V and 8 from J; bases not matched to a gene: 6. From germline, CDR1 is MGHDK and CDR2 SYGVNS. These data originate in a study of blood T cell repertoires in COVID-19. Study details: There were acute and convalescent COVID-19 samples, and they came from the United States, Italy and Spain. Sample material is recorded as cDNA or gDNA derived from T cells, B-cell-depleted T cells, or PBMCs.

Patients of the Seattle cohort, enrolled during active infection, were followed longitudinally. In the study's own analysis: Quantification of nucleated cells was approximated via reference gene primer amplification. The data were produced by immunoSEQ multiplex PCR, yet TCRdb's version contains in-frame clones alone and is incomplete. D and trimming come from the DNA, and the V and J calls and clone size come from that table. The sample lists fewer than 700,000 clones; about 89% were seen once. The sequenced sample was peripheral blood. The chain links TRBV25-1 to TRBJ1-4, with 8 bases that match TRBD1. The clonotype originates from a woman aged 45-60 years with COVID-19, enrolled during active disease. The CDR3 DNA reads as TGTGCCAGCAGTGAATCCAGGGGGCGGGAAGAAAAACTGTTTTTT. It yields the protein CASSESRGREEKLFF.